The T cell receptor beta chain described here comes from a study of control samples from healthy donors and cancer patients. The CDR3 has 13 amino acids. V dropped 5 bases and J dropped 8 bases, with 15 bases sitting between them. Germline CDR1 MNHEY, CDR2 SVGAGI. Clones were sequenced by immunoSEQ multiplex PCR, and TCRdb holds only the in-frame ones, with some missing. This table has just under 100,000 clones, approximately 93% appearing once. The sequence came from a young man in good health. Material: blood. The chain employs TRBV6-5 and TRBJ1-2; TRBD1 is a possible D gene (6 bases). CDR3 loop: CASSTPGERGYTF. CDR3 sequence (DNA): TGTGCCAGCAGTACCCCAGGGGAGCGGGGCTACACCTTC.